A single count supports the clone carrying this T cell receptor beta chain. The data stem from a study of blood T cell repertoires in COVID-19. Study at large: The cDNA or gDNA used as material had been derived from T cells, B-cell-depleted T cells, or PBMCs.

Germline-derived CDR1 and CDR2 are MDHEN and SYDVKM. V lost 7 bases and J lost 9; bases outside the gene matches: 6. The CDR3 has 14 residues. Here immunoSEQ multiplex PCR was the method, and the copy in TCRdb shows in-frame clones only, minus some. This sample yields approximately 230,000 clones, of which roughly 90% are seen a single time; roughly 6.3% belongs to the top ten. This clonotype was obtained from a woman in her thirties with acute COVID-19. Material: PBMCs or T cells enriched from blood (not recorded which). This chain uses TRBV28 with TRBJ1-6; 10 positions match TRBD1. The CDR3 bases are TGTGCCAGCACCACGGGACAGGGGATTTCACCCCTCCACTTT. Translation gives CASTTGQGISPLHF. The variable domain in full, with the rest retrieved from reference TRBV28 and TRBJ1-6, is DVKVTQSSRYLVKRTGEKVFLECVQDMDHENMFWYRQDPGLGLRLIYFSYDVKMKEKGDIPEGYSVSREKKERFSLILESASTNQTSMYLCASTTGQGISPLHFGNGTRLTVT.